The rows below give T cell receptor beta chains drawn from one sample of a study of blood T cell repertoires in COVID-19. Profiled with immunoSEQ multiplex PCR; TCRdb holds only in-frame clones, not every one. This sample yields about 80,000 clones, of which roughly 85% are seen a single time; around a tenth belongs to the top ten. The specimen sequenced was peripheral blood. Receptor source: a man between 45 and 60 years old with COVID-19, enrolled during active disease. The CDR3 runs from the conserved cysteine through the conserved F or W.

j_call v_call cdr3_aa
TRBJ2-6 TRBV28 CASSFAGGSGANVLTF
TRBJ2-2 TRBV12-3/TRBV12-4 CASSSQFGELFF
TRBJ2-1 TRBV7-7 CASSQLAPGLAVNEQFF
TRBJ1-2 TRBV5-6 CASTSGGTPYGYTF
TRBJ1-2 TRBV3-1/TRBV3-2 CASSHRQENYGYTF
TRBJ1-1 TRBV27 CASSLTTYRESEAFF
TRBJ2-1 TRBV3-1/TRBV3-2 CASSPLADGEQFF
TRBJ2-1 TRBV28 CASSSQGGYEQFF
TRBJ2-1 TRBV25-1 CASSETGIGLNEQFF
TRBJ2-5 TRBV25-1 CASSERLAGVLETQYF
TRBJ1-2 TRBV6-5 CASSSQGSPNYGYTF
TRBJ2-1 TRBV11-2 CASSLEGLALSYNEQFF
TRBJ2-5 TRBV18 CASSPGQDSTQYF
TRBJ2-3 TRBV29-1 CSVLSGRSTDTQYF
TRBJ2-5 TRBV6-5 CASSRYLQGPSTQYF
TRBJ1-2 TRBV9 CASSAPGAYGYTF
TRBJ1-5 TRBV19 CASSIGYSNQPQHF
TRBJ1-4 TRBV5-1 CASSGQRNEKLFF
TRBJ1-3 TRBV9 CASSVGQGDGNTIYF
TRBJ1-5 TRBV2 CASSLAQGAYNQPQHF
TRBJ1-5 TRBV5-1 CASSPDGQGSQPQHF
TRBJ2-5 TRBV5-1 CASSKIGGGTSGSGETQYF
TRBJ1-2 TRBV11-1 CASSLGGADFYGYTF